What follows are 13 T cell receptor beta chains derived from one specimen sequenced in a study of blood T cell repertoires in COVID-19. TCRdb's table, derived via immunoSEQ multiplex PCR, lists solely in-frame clones and lacks some. Altogether 200,000 or so clones are present, 70% to 85% being singletons, with the ten largest covering 6.9%. The material sequenced was peripheral blood. These receptors originate from a human donor with acute or convalescent COVID-19. The donor label of this sample is uncertain.

In this sample, this clone turned up a few times. This CDR3 is also generated by other DNA sequences in the sample. The rearrangement uses TRBV5-1 and TRBJ1-1; the D is unclear. This CDR3 is built from 14 residues. The V end was cut by 4 bases, the J end by 0 bases, with 10 bases between. Germline lookup yields CDR1 SGHRS and CDR2 YFSETQ. As DNA, the CDR3 is TGCGCCAGCAGCCTAGGACTCCTGAACACTGAAGCTTTCTTT. Its protein product is CASSLGLLNTEAFF.

This clone has just a few counts. J is TRBJ1-3 and V is TRBV6-1; D is undetermined. Trimming took off 2 bases at V and 0 bases at J, with 14 bases between the two ends. The CDR3 spans 17 residues. Germline loops: CDR1 MNHNS, CDR2 SASEGT. In DNA, the CDR3 is TGTGCCAGCAGTGAAAAGTCAGGCCCTATCTCTGGAAACACCATATATTTT. Translating it yields CASSEKSGPISGNTIYF.

The rearrangement uses TRBV6-5 and TRBJ1-4, with D perhaps TRBD1 (6 bases). With 2 bases removed from V and 4 bases from J, the gap between germline ends came to 11 bases. The length of the CDR3 is 15 residues. Germline CDR1 reads MNHEY; CDR2 reads SVGAGI. In nucleotides, the CDR3 is TGTGCCAGCAGTTACGCCGGGACAAGTAATGAAAAACTGTTTTTT. It yields the protein CASSYAGTSNEKLFF.

About this clone itself: Other DNA sequences within the sample encode an identical CDR3. The V and J genes are TRBV12-3 or TRBV12-4 and TRBJ1-2; maybe TRBD1 (6 bases). The CDR3 sequence is 13 residues long. V lost 3 bases and J 8 bases, leaving 13 bases between the germline ends. CDR3 coding DNA: TGTGCCAGCAGTTTGGCGGGGGCGGGGGGCTACACCTTC. As protein: CASSLAGAGGYTF.

The genes are TRBV9 and TRBJ1-6, with 8 bases lining up with TRBD1. The germline CDR1 and CDR2 sequences are SGDLS and YYNGEE. CDR3 size: 14 residues. J lost 5 bases, V lost 3 bases, and 1 base had no gene match. CDR3: CASSGQGNNSPLHF. The CDR3 nucleotides read TGTGCCAGCAGCGGACAGGGGAATAATTCACCCCTCCACTTT. The whole variable domain, remainder taken from reference TRBV9 and TRBJ1-6, is DSGVTQTPKHLITATGQRVTLRCSPRSGDLSVYWYQQSLDQGLQFLIQYYNGEERAKGNILERFSAQQFPDLHSELNLSSLELGDSALYFCASSGQGNNSPLHFGNGTRLTVT.

V gene TRBV7-9 combines with J gene TRBJ2-3; 7 bases align to TRBD1. There are 13 residues in the CDR3. The trim removed 6 bases at V and 6 bases at J, leaving 6 bases unmatched. Germline-derived CDR1 and CDR2 are SEHNR and FQNEAQ (reference sequence). The CDR3 region has the DNA TGTGCCAGCAGTCTGACAGGGTTGGATACGCAGTATTTT. This codes for CASSLTGLDTQYF.

This clone was seen once. This chain connects TRBV9 to TRBJ1-2, with 10 positions matching TRBD1. CDR1 and CDR2 from the germline V gene are SGDLS and YYNGEE. Trimming took 3 bases from V and 3 from J; bases not matched to a gene: 5. CDR3 length: 15 amino acids. The CDR3 DNA is TGTGCCAGCAGCGGGACAGGGGGTTTGGACTATGGCTACACCTTC. Its translation is CASSGTGGLDYGYTF.

This chain connects TRBV19 to TRBJ2-2; 9 bases agree with TRBD1. Germline-derived CDR1 and CDR2 are LNHDA and SQIVND (reference sequence). Trimming took 9 bases from V and 4 from J; bases not matched to a gene: 9. The CDR3 loop spans 15 amino acids. The CDR3 coding sequence is TGTGCCAGCGATGCGGGACAGGGCTTCACCGGGGAGCTGTTTTTT. Translation gives CASDAGQGFTGELFF.

The chain couples TRBV3-1 (or the pseudogene TRBV3-2) to TRBJ2-3, with 7 bases fitting TRBD1. Unmatched junction bases numbered 7, after V lost 4 bases and J lost 0 bases. The CDR3 totals 16 residues. Germline lookup yields CDR1 LGHDT and CDR2 YNNKEL (reference sequence). CDR3 in DNA: TGTGCCAGCAGCCTCTCGACAGGGCCGAGCACAGATACGCAGTATTTT. Its translation: CASSLSTGPSTDTQYF.

The V and J genes are TRBV6-2 or TRBV6-3 and TRBJ1-3, with 9 bases aligning to TRBD1. There are 16 residues in the CDR3. With 5 bases clipped from V and 5 bases from J, the junction kept 10 bases outside the gene matches. Germline lookup yields CDR1 MNHEY and CDR2 SVGEGT. This chain's CDR3 is CASSPPGQGLRNTIYF. CDR3 nucleotide sequence: TGTGCCAGCAGTCCACCCGGACAGGGGCTTCGAAACACCATATATTTT.

A few counts support this clone. This chain uses TRBV5-1 with TRBJ2-3; maybe TRBD2 (5 bases). Trimming removed 4 bases at V and 3 bases at J, with 21 bases between. The germline CDR1 and CDR2 sequences are SGHRS and YFSETQ. The CDR3 loop spans 17 amino acids. This CDR3 is CASSVWETPGVTDTQYF. CDR3 sequence (DNA): TGCGCCAGCAGCGTGTGGGAGACACCTGGGGTTACAGATACGCAGTATTTT.

J is TRBJ1-1 and V is TRBV5-4; 11 bases are shared with TRBD1. Per the germline V gene, CDR1 is SGHNT and CDR2 is YYREEE (reference sequence). The trim removed 3 bases at V and 4 bases at J, leaving 2 bases unmatched. This CDR3 region has 14 residues. The CDR3 region has the DNA TGTGCCAGCAGCTGGGGACAGGGGGGCACTGAAGCTTTCTTT. It translates to CASSWGQGGTEAFF.

The CDR3 spells CASSMGAGVGNEQFF. The CDR3 bases are TGTGCCAGTAGTATGGGAGCGGGAGTGGGCAATGAGCAGTTCTTC. The chain has TRBV19 and TRBJ2-1; 8 bases match TRBD2. CDR3 length equals 15 residues. Germline CDR1 reads LNHDA; CDR2 reads SQIVND (reference sequence). Trimming at V came to 3 bases and at J to 6 bases, leaving 7 bases not matched to a gene. The whole variable domain, remainder taken from reference TRBV19 and TRBJ2-1, is DGGITQSPKYLFRKEGQNVTLSCEQNLNHDAMYWYRQDPGQGLRLIYYSQIVNDFQKGDIAEGYSVSREKKESFPLTVTSAQKNPTAFYLCASSMGAGVGNEQFFGPGTRLTVL.